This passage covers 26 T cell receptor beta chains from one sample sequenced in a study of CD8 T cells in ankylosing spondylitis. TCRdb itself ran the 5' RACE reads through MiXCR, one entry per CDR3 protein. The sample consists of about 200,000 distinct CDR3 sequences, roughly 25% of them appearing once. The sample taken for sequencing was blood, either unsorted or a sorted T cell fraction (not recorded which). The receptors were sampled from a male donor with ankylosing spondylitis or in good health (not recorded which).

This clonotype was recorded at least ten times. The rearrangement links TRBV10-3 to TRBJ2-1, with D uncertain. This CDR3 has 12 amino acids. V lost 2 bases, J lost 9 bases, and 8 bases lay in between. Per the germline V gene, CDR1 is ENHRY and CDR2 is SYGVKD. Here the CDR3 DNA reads TGTGCCATCAGTGAGCCTCCGGGTGAGCAGTTCTTC. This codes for CAISEPPGEQFF.

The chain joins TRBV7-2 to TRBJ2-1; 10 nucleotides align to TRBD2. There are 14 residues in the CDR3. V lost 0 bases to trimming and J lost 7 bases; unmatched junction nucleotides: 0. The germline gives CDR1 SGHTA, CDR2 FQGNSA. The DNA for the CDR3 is TGTGCCAGCAGCTTAGCGACTAGCGGGAATGAGCAGTTCTTC. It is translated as CASSLATSGNEQFF.

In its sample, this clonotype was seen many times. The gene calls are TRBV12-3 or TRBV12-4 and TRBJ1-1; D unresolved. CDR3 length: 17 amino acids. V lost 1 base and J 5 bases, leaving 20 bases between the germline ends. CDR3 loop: CASSLEGDTARETEAFF. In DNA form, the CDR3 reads TGTGCCAGCAGTTTAGAAGGTGACACGGCCCGAGAGACTGAAGCTTTCTTT.

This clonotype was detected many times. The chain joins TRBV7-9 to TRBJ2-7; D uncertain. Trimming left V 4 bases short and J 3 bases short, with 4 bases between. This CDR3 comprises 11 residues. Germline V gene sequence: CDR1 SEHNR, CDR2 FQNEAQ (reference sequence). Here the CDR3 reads CASSSLYEQYF. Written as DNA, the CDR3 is TGTGCCAGCAGCTCGCTCTACGAGCAGTACTTC.

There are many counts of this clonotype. CDR3 amino acids: CSARLTSGRGDEQFF. The DNA for the CDR3 is TGCAGTGCTAGACTCACTAGCGGGAGGGGGGATGAGCAGTTCTTC. The J gene is TRBJ2-1, the V gene TRBV20-1, with 13 bases matching TRBD2. This CDR3 spans 15 amino acids. Germline CDR1 reads DFQATT; CDR2 reads SNEGSKA (reference sequence). The V and J ends lost 2 bases and 8 bases, in that order; junction bases with no gene match: 6.

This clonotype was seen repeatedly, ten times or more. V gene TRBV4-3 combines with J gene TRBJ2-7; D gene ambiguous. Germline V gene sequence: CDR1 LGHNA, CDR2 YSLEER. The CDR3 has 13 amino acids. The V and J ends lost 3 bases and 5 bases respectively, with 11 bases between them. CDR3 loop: CASSHLPSHEQYF. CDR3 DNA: TGCGCCAGCAGCCACCTACCAAGCCACGAGCAGTACTTC.

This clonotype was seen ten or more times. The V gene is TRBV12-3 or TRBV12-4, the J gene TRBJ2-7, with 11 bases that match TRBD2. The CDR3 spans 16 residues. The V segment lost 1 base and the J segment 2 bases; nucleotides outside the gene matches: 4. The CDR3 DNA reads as TGTGCCAGCAGTTTAGGCGAACTAGCGGGGGCCTACGAGCAGTACTTC. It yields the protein CASSLGELAGAYEQYF.

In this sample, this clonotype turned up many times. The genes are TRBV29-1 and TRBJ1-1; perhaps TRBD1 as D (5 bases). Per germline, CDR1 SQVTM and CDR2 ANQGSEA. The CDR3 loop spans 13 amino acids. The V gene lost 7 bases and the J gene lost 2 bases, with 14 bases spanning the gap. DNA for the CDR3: TGCAGCGCGATCCGGGACCGCAACACTGAAGCTTTCTTT. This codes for CSAIRDRNTEAFF.

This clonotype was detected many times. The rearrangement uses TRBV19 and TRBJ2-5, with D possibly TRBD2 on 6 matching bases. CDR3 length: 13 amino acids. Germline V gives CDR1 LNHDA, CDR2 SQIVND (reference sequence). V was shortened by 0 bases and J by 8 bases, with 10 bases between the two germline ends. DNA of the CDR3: TGTGCCAGTAGTATAGATCTGGGGGGAACCCAGTACTTC. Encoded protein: CASSIDLGGTQYF.

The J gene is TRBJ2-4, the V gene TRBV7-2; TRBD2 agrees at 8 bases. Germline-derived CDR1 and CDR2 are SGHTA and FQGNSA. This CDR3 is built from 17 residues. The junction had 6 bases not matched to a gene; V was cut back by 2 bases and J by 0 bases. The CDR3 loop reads CASSLKLAEGAKNIQYF. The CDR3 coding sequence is TGTGCCAGCAGCTTAAAACTAGCGGAGGGAGCCAAAAACATTCAGTACTTC.

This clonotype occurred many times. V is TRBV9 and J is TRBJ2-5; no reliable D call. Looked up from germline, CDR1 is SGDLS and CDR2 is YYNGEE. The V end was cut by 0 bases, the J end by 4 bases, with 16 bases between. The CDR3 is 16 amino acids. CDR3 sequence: CASSVGVGALRETQYF. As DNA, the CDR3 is TGTGCCAGCAGCGTAGGGGTCGGAGCCCTCAGAGAGACCCAGTACTTC.

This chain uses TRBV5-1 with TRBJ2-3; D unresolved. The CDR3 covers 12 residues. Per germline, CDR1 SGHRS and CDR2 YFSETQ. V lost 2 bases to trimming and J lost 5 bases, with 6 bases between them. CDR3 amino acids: CASSFTEDTQYF. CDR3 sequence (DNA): TGCGCCAGCAGCTTCACAGAAGATACGCAGTATTTT. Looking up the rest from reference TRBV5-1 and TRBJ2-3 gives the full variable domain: KAGVTQTPRYLIKTRGQQVTLSCSPISGHRSVSWYQQTPGQGLQFLFEYFSETQRNKGNFPGRFSGRQFSNSRSEMNVSTLELGDSALYLCASSFTEDTQYFGPGTRLTVL.

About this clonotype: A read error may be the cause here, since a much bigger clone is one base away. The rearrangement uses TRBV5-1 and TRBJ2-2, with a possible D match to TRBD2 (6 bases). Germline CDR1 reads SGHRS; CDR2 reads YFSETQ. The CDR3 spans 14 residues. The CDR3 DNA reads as TGCGCCAGCAGGTCAGGGTACGACACCGGGGGGCTGTTTTTT. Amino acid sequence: CASRSGYDTGGLFF.

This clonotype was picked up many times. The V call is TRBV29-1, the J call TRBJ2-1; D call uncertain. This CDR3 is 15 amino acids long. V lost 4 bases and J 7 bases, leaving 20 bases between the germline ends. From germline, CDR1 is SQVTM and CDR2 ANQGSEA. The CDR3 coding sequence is TGCAGCGTTGTTCTCGTCGGGTTTTCGGGTAATGAGCAGTTCTTC. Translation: CSVVLVGFSGNEQFF.

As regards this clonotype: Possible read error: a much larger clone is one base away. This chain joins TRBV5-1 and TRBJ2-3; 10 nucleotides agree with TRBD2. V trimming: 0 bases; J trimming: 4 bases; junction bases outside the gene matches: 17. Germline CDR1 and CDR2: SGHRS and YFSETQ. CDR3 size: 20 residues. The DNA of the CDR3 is TGCGCCAGCAGCTTGGAGAGCGGGGGGGCCAGGGCCCGTGATCCAGATACGCAGTATTTT. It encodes CASSLESGGARARDPDTQYF.

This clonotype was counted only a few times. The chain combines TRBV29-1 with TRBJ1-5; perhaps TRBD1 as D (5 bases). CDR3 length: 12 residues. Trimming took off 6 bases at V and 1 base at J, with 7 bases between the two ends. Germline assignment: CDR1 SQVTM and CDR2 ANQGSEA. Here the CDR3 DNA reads TGCAGCGTCCAGGGAAGCAATCAGCCCCAGCATTTT. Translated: CSVQGSNQPQHF.

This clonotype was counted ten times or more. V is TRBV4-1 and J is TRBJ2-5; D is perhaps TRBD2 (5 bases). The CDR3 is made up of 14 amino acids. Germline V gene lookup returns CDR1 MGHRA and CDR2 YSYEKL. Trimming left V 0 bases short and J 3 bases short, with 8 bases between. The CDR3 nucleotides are TGCGCCAGCAGCCAAGATCCGGGAAAAGAGACCCAGTACTTC. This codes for CASSQDPGKETQYF.

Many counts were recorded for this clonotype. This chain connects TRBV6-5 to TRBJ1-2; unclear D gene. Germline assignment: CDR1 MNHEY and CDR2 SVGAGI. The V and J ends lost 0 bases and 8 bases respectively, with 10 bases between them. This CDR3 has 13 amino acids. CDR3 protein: CASSYSVGGGYTF. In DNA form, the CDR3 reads TGTGCCAGCAGTTACTCGGTGGGAGGGGGCTACACCTTC.

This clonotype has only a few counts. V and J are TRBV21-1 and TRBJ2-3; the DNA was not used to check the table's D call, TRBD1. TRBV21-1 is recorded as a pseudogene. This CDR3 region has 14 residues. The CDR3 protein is CASLQTGSTDTQYF. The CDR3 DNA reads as TGTGCCAGCCTCCAGACAGGAAGCACAGATACGCAGTATTTT.

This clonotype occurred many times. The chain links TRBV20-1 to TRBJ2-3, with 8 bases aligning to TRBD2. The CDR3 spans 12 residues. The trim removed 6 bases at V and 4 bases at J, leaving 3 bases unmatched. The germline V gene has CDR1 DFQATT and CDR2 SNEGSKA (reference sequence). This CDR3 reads CSAQTSADTQYF. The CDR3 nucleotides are TGCAGTGCCCAGACTAGCGCAGATACGCAGTATTTT.

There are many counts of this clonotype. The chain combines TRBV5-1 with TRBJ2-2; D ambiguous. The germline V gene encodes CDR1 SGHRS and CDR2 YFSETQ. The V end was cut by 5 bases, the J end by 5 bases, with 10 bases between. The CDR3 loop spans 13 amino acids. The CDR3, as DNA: TGCGCCAGCAGAATGGACCGGACCGGGGAGCTGTTTTTT. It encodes CASRMDRTGELFF. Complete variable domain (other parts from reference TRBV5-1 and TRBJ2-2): KAGVTQTPRYLIKTRGQQVTLSCSPISGHRSVSWYQQTPGQGLQFLFEYFSETQRNKGNFPGRFSGRQFSNSRSEMNVSTLELGDSALYLCASRMDRTGELFFGEGSRLTVL.

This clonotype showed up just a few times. The chain's CDR3 is CASSQVSSGSAYF. CDR3 nucleotides: TGTGCCAGCAGCCAAGTTTCCAGCGGGAGCGCGTATTTT. This chain joins TRBV14 and TRBJ2-3, with TRBD2 matching 8 bases. Germline assignment: CDR1 SGHDN and CDR2 FVKESK. V shed 1 base, J shed 14 bases, and the junction held 8 bases outside the gene matches. The CDR3 totals 13 residues. The full variable domain, its missing parts supplied by reference TRBV14 and TRBJ2-3, is EAGVTQFPSHSVIEKGQTVTLRCDPISGHDNLYWYRRVMGKEIKFLLHFVKESKQDESGMPNNRFLAERTGGTYSTLKVQPAELEDSGVYFCASSQVSSGSAYFGPGTRLTVL.

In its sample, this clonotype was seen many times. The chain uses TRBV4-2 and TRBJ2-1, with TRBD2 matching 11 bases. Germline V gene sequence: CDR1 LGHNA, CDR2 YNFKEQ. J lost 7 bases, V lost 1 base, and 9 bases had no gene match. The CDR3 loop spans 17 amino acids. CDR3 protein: CASSQGDGTSGWNEQFF. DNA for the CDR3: TGTGCCAGCAGCCAAGGCGACGGGACTAGCGGTTGGAATGAGCAGTTCTTC.

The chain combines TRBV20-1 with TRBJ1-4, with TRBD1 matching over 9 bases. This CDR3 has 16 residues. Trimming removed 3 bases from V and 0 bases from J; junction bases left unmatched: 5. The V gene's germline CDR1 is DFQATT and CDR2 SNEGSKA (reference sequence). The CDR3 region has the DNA TGCAGTGCTAGCAGGACAGGGGCGTCAACTAATGAAAAACTGTTTTTT. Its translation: CSASRTGASTNEKLFF.

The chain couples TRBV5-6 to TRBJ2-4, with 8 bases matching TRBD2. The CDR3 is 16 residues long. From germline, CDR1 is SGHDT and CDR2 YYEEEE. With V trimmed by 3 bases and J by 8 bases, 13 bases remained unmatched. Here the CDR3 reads CASSWEGGTRKYIQYF. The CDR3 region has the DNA TGTGCCAGCAGCTGGGAGGGGGGGACTAGGAAATACATTCAGTACTTC.

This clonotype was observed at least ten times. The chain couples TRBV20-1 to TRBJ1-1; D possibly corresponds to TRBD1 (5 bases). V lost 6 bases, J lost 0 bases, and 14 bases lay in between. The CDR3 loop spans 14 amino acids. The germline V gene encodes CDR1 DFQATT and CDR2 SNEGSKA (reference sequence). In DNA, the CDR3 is TGCAGTGCGGGGAGGGGAAATATGAACACTGAAGCTTTCTTT. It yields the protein CSAGRGNMNTEAFF.